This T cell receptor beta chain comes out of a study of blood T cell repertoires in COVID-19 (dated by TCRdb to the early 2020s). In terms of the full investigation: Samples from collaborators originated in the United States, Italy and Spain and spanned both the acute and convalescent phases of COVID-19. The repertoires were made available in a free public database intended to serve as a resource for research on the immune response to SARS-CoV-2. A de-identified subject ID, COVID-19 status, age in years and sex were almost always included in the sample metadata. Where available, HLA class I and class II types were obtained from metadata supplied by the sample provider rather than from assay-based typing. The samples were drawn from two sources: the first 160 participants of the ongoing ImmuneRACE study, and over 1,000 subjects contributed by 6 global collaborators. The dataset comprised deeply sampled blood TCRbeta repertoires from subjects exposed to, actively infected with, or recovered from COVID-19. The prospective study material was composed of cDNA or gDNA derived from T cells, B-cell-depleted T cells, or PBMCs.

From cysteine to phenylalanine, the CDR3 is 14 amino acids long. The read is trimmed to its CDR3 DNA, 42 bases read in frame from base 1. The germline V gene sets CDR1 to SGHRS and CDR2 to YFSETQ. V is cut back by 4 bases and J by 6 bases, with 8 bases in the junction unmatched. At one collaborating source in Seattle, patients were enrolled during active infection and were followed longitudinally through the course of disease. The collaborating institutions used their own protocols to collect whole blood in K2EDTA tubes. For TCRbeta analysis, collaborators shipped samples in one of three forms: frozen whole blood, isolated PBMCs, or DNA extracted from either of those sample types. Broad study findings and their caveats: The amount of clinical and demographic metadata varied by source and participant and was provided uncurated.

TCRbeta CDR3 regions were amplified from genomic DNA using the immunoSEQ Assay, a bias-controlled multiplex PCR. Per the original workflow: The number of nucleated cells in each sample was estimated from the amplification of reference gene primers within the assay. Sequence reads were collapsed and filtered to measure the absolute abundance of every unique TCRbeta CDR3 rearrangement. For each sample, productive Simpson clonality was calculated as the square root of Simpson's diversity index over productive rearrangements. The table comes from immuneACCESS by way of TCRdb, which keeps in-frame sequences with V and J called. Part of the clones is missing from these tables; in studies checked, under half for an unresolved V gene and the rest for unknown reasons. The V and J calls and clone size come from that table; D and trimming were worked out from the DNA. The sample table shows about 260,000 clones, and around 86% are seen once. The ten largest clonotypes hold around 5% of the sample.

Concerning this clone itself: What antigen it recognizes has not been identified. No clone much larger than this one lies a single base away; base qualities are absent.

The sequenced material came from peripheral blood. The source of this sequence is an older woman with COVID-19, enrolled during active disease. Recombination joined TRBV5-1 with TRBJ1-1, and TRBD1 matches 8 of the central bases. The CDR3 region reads CASSGTGGSAEAFF. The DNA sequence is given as TGCGCCAGCAGCGGAACAGGGGGTTCGGCTGAAGCTTTCTTT.